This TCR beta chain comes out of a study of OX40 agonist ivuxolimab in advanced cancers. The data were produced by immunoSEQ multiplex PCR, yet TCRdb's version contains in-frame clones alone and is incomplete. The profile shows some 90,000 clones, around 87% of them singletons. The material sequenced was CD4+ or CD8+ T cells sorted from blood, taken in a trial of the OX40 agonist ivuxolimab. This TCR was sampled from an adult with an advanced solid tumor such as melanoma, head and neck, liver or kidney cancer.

The CDR3 reads CASSTTTGDDSPLHF. DNA of the CDR3: TGTGCCAGCAGTACGACTACAGGAGACGATTCACCCCTCCACTTT. V gene TRBV7-2 combines with J gene TRBJ1-6; a weak D match, TRBD1 (5 bases). This CDR3 is 15 amino acids long. Germline-derived CDR1 and CDR2 are SGHTA and FQGNSA. The V and J ends lost 6 bases and 8 bases respectively, with 17 bases between them.